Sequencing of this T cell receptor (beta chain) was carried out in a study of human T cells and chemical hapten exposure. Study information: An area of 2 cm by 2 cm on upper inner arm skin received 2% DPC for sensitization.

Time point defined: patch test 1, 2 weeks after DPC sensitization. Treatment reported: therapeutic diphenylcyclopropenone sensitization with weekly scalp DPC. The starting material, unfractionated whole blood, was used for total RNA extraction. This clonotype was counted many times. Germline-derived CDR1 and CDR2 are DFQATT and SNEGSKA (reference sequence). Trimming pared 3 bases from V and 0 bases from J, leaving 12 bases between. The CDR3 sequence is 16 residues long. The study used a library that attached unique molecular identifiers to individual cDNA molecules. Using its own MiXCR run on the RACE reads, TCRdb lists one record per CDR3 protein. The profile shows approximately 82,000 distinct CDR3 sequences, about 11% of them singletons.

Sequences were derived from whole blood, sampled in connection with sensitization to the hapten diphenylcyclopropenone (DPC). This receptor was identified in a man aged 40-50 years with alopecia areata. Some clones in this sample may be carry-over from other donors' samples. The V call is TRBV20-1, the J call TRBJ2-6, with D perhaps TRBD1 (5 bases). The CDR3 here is CSARTVFLSGANVLTF. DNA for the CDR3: TGCAGTGCTAGGACAGTTTTCCTCTCTGGGGCCAACGTCCTGACTTTC.